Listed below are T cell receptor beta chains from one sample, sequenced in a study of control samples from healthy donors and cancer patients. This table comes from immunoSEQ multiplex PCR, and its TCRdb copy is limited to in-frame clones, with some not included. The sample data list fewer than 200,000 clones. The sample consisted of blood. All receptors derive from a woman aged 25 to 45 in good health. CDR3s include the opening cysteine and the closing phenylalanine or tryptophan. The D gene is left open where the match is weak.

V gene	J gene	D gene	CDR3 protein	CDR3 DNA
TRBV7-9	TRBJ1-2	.	CASSLQTPDPYGYTF	TGTGCCAGCAGCTTGCAGACACCTGATCCTTATGGCTACACCTTC
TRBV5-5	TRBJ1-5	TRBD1	CASSLGAFRGPSNQPQHF	TGTGCCAGCAGCTTGGGTGCTTTTAGGGGGCCAAGCAATCAGCCCCAGCATTTT
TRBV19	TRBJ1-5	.	CATSRGRESNQPQHF	TGTGCCACCTCCAGAGGGCGGGAGAGCAATCAGCCCCAGCATTTT
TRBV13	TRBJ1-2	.	CASSSFILQGTDGYTF	TGTGCCAGCAGCTCATTTATTCTCCAGGGTACTGATGGCTACACCTTC
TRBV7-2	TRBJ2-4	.	CASSFGTPGQNIQYF	TGTGCCAGCAGCTTCGGGACTCCTGGGCAAAACATTCAGTACTTC
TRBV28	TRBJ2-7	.	CASSRLTPYEQYF	TGTGCCAGCAGTAGGCTGACTCCCTACGAGCAGTACTTC
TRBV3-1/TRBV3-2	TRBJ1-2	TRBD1	CASSQDRGTGRVFYGYTF	TGTGCCAGCAGCCAAGATCGCGGGACAGGTAGGGTCTTCTATGGCTACACCTTC
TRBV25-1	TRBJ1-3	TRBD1	CASSGPGQGAGNTIYF	TGTGCCAGCAGTGGACCCGGACAGGGGGCGGGAAACACCATATATTTT
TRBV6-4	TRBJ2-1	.	CASSDGISSYNEQFF	TGTGCCAGCAGTGACGGTATAAGCTCCTACAATGAGCAGTTCTTC
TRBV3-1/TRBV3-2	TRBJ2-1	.	CASSQRVKSSYNEQFF	TGTGCCAGCAGCCAACGAGTAAAGAGCTCCTACAATGAGCAGTTCTTC
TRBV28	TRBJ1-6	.	CASRLMQGRHSPLHF	TGTGCCAGCCGCTTGATGCAGGGGAGGCATTCACCCCTCCACTTT
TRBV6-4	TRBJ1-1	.	CASSDDGITEAFF	TGTGCCAGCAGTGACGACGGGATCACTGAAGCTTTCTTT
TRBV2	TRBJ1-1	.	CASRSQGLNTEAFF	TGTGCCAGCAGGAGTCAGGGTTTGAACACTGAAGCTTTCTTT
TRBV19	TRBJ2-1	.	CASSIDLLRPYNEQFF	TGTGCCAGTAGTATAGATCTTTTGAGACCTTACAATGAGCAGTTCTTC
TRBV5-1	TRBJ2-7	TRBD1	CASSLVSGTGNYEQYF	TGCGCCAGCAGCTTGGTGTCCGGGACAGGGAACTACGAGCAGTACTTC
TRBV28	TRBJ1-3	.	CASSFESSGGNTIYF	TGTGCCAGCAGTTTCGAATCTTCGGGGGGAAACACCATATATTTT
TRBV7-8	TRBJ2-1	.	CASSIREGGYSYNEQFF	TGTGCCAGCAGCATTCGAGAGGGCGGCTACTCCTACAATGAGCAGTTCTTC